The 16 T cell receptor beta chains below all came from one sample that was sequenced in a study of T cell responses to AZD1222 COVID-19 vaccine (dated by TCRdb to 2020 to 2022). In light of the paper, this sample's time point label describes: about 28 days (+/-7) after the second vaccine dose. The library was obtained by the immunoSEQ multiplex PCR assay. This immuneACCESS table, as held by TCRdb, lists in-frame sequences with V and J called but not all clones. Of the missing ones, under half trace to an unresolved V gene in checked studies; the others have no known cause. The sample contains around 180,000 clones, around 90% of them found a single time. Clones ranked in the top ten supply 26% of the sample. This specimen consisted of peripheral blood, obtained 28 days after the second AZD1222 dose. These receptors were taken from an adult who received the AZD1222 COVID-19 vaccine.

The chain is built from TRBV4-3 and TRBJ2-1, with 7 bases that match TRBD2. Germline assignment: CDR1 LGHNA and CDR2 YSLEER. The CDR3 totals 17 residues. Trimming cost V 0 bases and J 7 bases; bases outside gene matches: 12. The CDR3 coding sequence is TGCGCCAGCAGCCAAGATATCGCCCAGCGGGATTGGAATGAGCAGTTCTTC. Its translation: CASSQDIAQRDWNEQFF.

This rearrangement joins TRBV7-9 to TRBJ2-3; 8 positions match TRBD2. CDR3 length: 16 amino acids. From germline, CDR1 is SEHNR and CDR2 FQNEAQ (reference sequence). With 7 bases clipped from V and 3 bases from J, the junction kept 12 bases outside the gene matches. The CDR3 loop reads CASTPSLAGLTDTQYF. The CDR3 DNA follows: TGTGCCAGCACCCCTTCGTTAGCGGGATTAACAGATACGCAGTATTTT.

This clone was counted a single time. The chain combines TRBV5-1 with TRBJ2-3; 8 bases align to TRBD1. The J segment lost 1 base and the V segment lost 3 bases, leaving 7 bases of the junction unmatched. Per germline, CDR1 SGHRS and CDR2 YFSETQ. This CDR3 has 16 amino acids. The CDR3 nucleotides are TGCGCCAGCAGCTCAACACCGGGACAGGGCACAGATACGCAGTATTTT. This codes for CASSSTPGQGTDTQYF.

This clone was detected only once. The CDR3 DNA sequence: TGTGCCAGCAGCTTCACCTCCGGGACGGAGAGAATGTACGAGCAGTACTTC. Protein: CASSFTSGTERMYEQYF. This rearrangement joins TRBV5-6 to TRBJ2-7; either TRBD1 or TRBD2 may fit D (5 bases each). Germline-derived CDR1 and CDR2 are SGHDT and YYEEEE. The length of the CDR3 is 17 residues. V was shortened by 2 bases and J by 4 bases, with 22 bases between the two germline ends.

The V and J genes are TRBV5-5 and TRBJ1-5, with D perhaps matching TRBD1 (6 bases). The CDR3 consists of 15 residues. Trimming took 1 base from V and 5 from J, leaving 13 bases between them. The germline V gene has CDR1 SGHKS and CDR2 YYEKEE (reference sequence). CDR3 sequence reads: CASSLWGLFDQPQHF. In DNA, the CDR3 is TGTGCCAGCAGCTTGTGGGGGCTATTCGATCAGCCCCAGCATTTT.

Of note for this clone: This CDR3 is also generated by other DNA sequences in the sample. V usage is TRBV3-1 (or the pseudogene TRBV3-2) and J usage is TRBJ2-2; 14 positions agree with TRBD2. CDR1 and CDR2 from the germline V gene are LGHDT and YNNKEL (reference sequence). The V segment lost 4 bases and the J segment 4 bases; nucleotides outside the gene matches: 2. The CDR3 runs 16 residues. DNA for the CDR3: TGTGCCAGCAGCCCGGGACTAGCGGGAGTCACCGGGGAGCTGTTTTTT. This sequence encodes CASSPGLAGVTGELFF.

Turning to this clone: The identical CDR3 is also encoded by other nucleotide sequences in the sample. The V gene is TRBV6-5, the J gene TRBJ2-5, with 7 bases lining up with TRBD1. J gave up 2 bases and V 6 bases, and 3 bases lay outside the gene matches. In germline, CDR1 is MNHEY, CDR2 SVGAGI. The CDR3 runs 13 residues. The chain's CDR3 is CASSPGQQETQYF. The CDR3 region has the DNA TGTGCCAGCAGCCCGGGACAGCAAGAGACCCAGTACTTC.

V and J are TRBV5-6 and TRBJ1-4; D not certain. There are 16 residues in the CDR3. V lost 4 bases, J lost 0 bases, and 13 bases lay in between. Germline values: CDR1 SGHDT, CDR2 YYEEEE. The CDR3 here is CASSLTHPATNEKLFF. In DNA form, the CDR3 reads TGTGCCAGCAGCCTTACCCACCCGGCAACTAATGAAAAACTGTTTTTT. Full variable domain (rest looked up from reference TRBV5-6 and TRBJ1-4): DAGVTQSPTHLIKTRGQQVTLRCSPKSGHDTVSWYQQALGQGPQFIFQYYEEEERQRGNFPDRFSGHQFPNYSSELNVNALLLGDSALYLCASSLTHPATNEKLFFGSGTQLSVL.

This chain links TRBV7-2 with TRBJ2-5, with TRBD2 matching 7 bases. V lost 5 bases to trimming and J lost 4 bases; unmatched junction nucleotides: 13. This CDR3 region has 16 residues. Germline-derived CDR1 and CDR2 are SGHTA and FQGNSA. This chain's CDR3 is CASSPSSGNGRETQYF. CDR3 nucleotides: TGTGCCAGCAGCCCTTCAAGCGGGAATGGGCGAGAGACCCAGTACTTC.

V is TRBV7-8 and J is TRBJ1-2; no clear D gene. V shed 6 bases and J shed 8 bases, with 16 bases lying between them. Per the germline V gene, CDR1 is SGHVS and CDR2 is FQNEAQ. The CDR3 loop spans 13 amino acids. The DNA for the CDR3 is TGTGCCAGCAGACCTCCGGGAAGCCCAGGCTACACCTTC. This translates into CASRPPGSPGYTF.

This clone appeared a single time. The chain recombines TRBV7-9 with TRBJ2-2; D is possibly TRBD2 (6 bases). Germline-derived CDR1 and CDR2 are SEHNR and FQNEAQ (reference sequence). V was shortened by 4 bases and J by 6 bases, with 15 bases between the two germline ends. The CDR3 consists of 15 residues. The CDR3 region is CASSSPVGSAGELFF. DNA for the CDR3: TGTGCCAGCAGCTCCCCAGTCGGGAGCGCCGGGGAGCTGTTTTTT.

The CDR3 sequence is CASSGGTSGRRTDTQYF. The CDR3, as DNA: TGCGCCAGCAGTGGAGGGACTAGCGGGAGACGCACAGATACGCAGTATTTT. The chain recombines TRBV10-1 with TRBJ2-3, with 14 bases that match TRBD2. The CDR3 covers 17 residues. Germline CDR1 is WNHNN and CDR2 is SYGVQD (reference sequence). Trimming at V came to 4 bases and at J to 1 base, leaving 4 bases not matched to a gene.

This clone was picked up one time. This chain joins TRBV7-9 and TRBJ1-2; D gene unclear. The CDR3 has 16 amino acids. Germline-derived CDR1 and CDR2 are SEHNR and FQNEAQ (reference sequence). The ends were cut back, 4 bases at V and 0 bases at J, with 15 bases in the middle. CDR3 nucleotides: TGTGCCAGCAGCTCCGTCGGTAACCCAGCTAACTATGGCTACACCTTC. Translating it yields CASSSVGNPANYGYTF.

The chain employs TRBV28 and TRBJ2-1, with TRBD1 matching over 7 bases. V trimming: 9 bases; J trimming: 5 bases; junction bases outside the gene matches: 19. The CDR3 contains 17 residues. The germline CDR1 and CDR2 sequences are MDHEN and SYDVKM. CDR3 nucleotides: TGTGCCAGGATTGTAAGGGGGCGCGTAGATATCCACAATGAGCAGTTCTTC. Protein product: CARIVRGRVDIHNEQFF. The variable domain in full, completed from reference TRBV28 and TRBJ2-1, reads DVKVTQSSRYLVKRTGEKVFLECVQDMDHENMFWYRQDPGLGLRLIYFSYDVKMKEKGDIPEGYSVSREKKERFSLILESASTNQTSMYLCARIVRGRVDIHNEQFFGPGTRLTVL.

This chain links TRBV18 with TRBJ1-5, with a weak D call TRBD1 (5 bases). Per the germline V gene, CDR1 is KGHSH and CDR2 is LQKENI. Trimming shortened V by 3 bases and J by 7 bases, and 10 bases separated the two germline ends. The CDR3 extends over 13 amino acids. The CDR3 DNA reads TGTGCCAGCTCACCTAGGGGAGGGCAGCCCCAGCATTTT. Translated, it gives CASSPRGGQPQHF.

J is TRBJ1-2 and V is TRBV3-1 (or the pseudogene TRBV3-2), with a tentative D call TRBD1 (5 bases). Trimming removed 1 base from V and 4 bases from J, with 13 bases in between. Germline V gives CDR1 LGHDT, CDR2 YNNKEL (reference sequence). There are 15 residues in the CDR3. This chain's CDR3 is CASSQARGEIYGYTF. The CDR3 coding sequence is TGTGCCAGCAGCCAAGCAAGGGGCGAAATCTATGGCTACACCTTC.